Given below is one T cell receptor beta chain in context. Its target is unknown. The data originate from a study of chemoradiotherapy in HPV16-positive cancers. Produced via immunoSEQ multiplex PCR; TCRdb's table is partial and in-frame only. The table has roughly 32,000 clones, roughly nine tenths seen once. The study, taken as a whole, reports: Non-HPV-specific T cells did not expand in tumors during treatment, whereas candidate HPV-specific clones and E7-related motifs did.

The CDR3 sequence is 16 residues long. V shed 6 bases and J 1 base; nucleotides not matched to a gene: 7. CDR1 MNHEY and CDR2 SMNVEV come from the germline V gene (reference sequence). This sample comprised blood, obtained from a patient who underwent chemoradiotherapy. This receptor was obtained from a human donor with HPV-associated anogenital cancer. The chain uses TRBV27 and TRBJ2-7; 12 nucleotides agree with TRBD1. DNA of the CDR3: TGTGCCAGCAGACTACCGGGACAGGGGGCATCCTACGAGCAGTACTTC. Protein sequence: CASRLPGQGASYEQYF.